The 2 T cell receptor beta chains below come from one sample, sequenced in a study of PD-1 blockade in classical Hodgkin lymphoma. The patients all showed relapse after autologous stem cell transplantation, while their brentuximab vedotin exposure varied. The data were produced by immunoSEQ multiplex PCR, yet TCRdb's version contains in-frame clones alone and is incomplete. This sample has 23,000 or so clones, with 70% to 80% found just once. The source material was peripheral blood mononuclear cells (PBMCs), sampled at baseline. The receptors derive from a human donor with classical Hodgkin lymphoma.

This chain uses TRBV7-9 with TRBJ1-4, with D hard to call. Germline CDR1 and CDR2: SEHNR and FQNEAQ (reference sequence). The germline V and J ends were trimmed by 5 bases and 8 bases, with 3 bases remaining between them. The CDR3 runs to 10 residues. CDR3 coding DNA: TGTGCCAGCAGCGGAGAAAAACTGTTTTTT. Protein product: CASSGEKLFF.

This chain uses TRBV19 with TRBJ2-5; D may be TRBD2 (6 bases). V was shortened by 9 bases and J by 3 bases, with 14 bases between the two germline ends. From germline, CDR1 is LNHDA and CDR2 SQIVND (reference sequence). CDR3 size: 13 residues. The CDR3, as DNA: TGTGCCAGCCGTGGGACTCTTAAAGAGACCCAGTACTTC. Protein sequence: CASRGTLKETQYF.